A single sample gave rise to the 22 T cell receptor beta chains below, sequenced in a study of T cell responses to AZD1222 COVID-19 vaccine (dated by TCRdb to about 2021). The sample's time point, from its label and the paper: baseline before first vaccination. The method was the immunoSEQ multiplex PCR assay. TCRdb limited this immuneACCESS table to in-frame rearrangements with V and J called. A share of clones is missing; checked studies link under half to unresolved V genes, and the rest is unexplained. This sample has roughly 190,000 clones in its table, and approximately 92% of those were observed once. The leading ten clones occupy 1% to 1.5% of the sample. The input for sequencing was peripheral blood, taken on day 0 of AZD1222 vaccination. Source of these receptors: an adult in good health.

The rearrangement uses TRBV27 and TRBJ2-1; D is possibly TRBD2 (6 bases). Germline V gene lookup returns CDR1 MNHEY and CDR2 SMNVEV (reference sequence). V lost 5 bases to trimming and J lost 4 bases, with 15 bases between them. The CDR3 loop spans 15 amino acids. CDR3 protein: CASSPRGTPYNEQFF. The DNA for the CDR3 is TGTGCCAGCAGTCCCCGGGGGACCCCGTACAATGAGCAGTTCTTC.

This chain's CDR3 is CASSERGSFTDTQYF. The CDR3 DNA reads TGTGCCAGCAGTGAGCGGGGGTCATTCACAGATACGCAGTATTTT. The genes are TRBV6-4 and TRBJ2-3; the match to TRBD2 covers 7 bases. From germline, CDR1 is MRHNA and CDR2 SNTAGT. CDR3 length: 15 amino acids. The V segment lost 3 bases and the J segment 2 bases; nucleotides outside the gene matches: 5.

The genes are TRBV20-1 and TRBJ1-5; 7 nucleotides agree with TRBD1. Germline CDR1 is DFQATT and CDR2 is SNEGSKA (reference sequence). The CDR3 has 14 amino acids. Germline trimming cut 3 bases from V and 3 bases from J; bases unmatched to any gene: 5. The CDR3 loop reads CSASTGQPNQPQHF. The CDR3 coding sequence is TGCAGTGCTAGTACGGGACAGCCCAATCAGCCCCAGCATTTT.

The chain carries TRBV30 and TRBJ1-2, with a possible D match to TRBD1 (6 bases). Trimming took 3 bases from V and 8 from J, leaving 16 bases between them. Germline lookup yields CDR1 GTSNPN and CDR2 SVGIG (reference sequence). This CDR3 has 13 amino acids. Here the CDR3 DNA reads TGTGCCTGGAGATTACAGGGACTCGGAGGCTACACCTTC. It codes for CAWRLQGLGGYTF.

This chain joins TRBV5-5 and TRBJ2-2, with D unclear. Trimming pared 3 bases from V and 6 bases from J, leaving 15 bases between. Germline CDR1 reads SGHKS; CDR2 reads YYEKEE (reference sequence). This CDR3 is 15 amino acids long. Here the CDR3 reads CASSSGVRLPGELFF. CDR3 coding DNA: TGTGCCAGCAGCTCGGGCGTCAGGCTCCCCGGGGAGCTGTTTTTT.

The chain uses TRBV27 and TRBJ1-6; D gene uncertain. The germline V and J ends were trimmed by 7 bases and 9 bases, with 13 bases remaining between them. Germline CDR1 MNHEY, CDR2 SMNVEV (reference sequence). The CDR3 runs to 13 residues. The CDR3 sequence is CASTVVLGSPLHF. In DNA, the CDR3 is TGTGCCAGCACCGTCGTCCTAGGTTCACCCCTCCACTTT.

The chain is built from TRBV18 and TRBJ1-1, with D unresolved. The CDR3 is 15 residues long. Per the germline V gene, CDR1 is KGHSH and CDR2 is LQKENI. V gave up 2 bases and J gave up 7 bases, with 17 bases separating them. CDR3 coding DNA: TGTGCCAGCTCACCAAGTTACGGCAAGGGAGGTGAAGCTTTCTTT. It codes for CASSPSYGKGGEAFF.

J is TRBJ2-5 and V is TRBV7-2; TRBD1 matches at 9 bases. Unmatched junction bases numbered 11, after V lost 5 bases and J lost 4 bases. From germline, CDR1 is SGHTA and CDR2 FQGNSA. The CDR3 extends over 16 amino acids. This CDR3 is CASSPSLGQGAETQYF. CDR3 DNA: TGTGCCAGCAGCCCCTCGCTGGGACAGGGCGCAGAGACCCAGTACTTC.

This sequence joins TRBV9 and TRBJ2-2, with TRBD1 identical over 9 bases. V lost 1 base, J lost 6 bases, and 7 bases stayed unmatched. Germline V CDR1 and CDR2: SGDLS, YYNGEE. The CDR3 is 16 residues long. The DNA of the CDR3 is TGTGCCAGCAGCGTACTGGACAGGGGCCGAGCCGGGGAGCTGTTTTTT. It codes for CASSVLDRGRAGELFF.

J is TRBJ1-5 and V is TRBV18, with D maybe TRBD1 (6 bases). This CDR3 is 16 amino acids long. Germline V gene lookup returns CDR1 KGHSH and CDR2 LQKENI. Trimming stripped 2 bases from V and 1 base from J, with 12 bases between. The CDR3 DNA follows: TGTGCCAGCTCACCAGGTACAGGGCCCAGCAATCAGCCCCAGCATTTT. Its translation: CASSPGTGPSNQPQHF.

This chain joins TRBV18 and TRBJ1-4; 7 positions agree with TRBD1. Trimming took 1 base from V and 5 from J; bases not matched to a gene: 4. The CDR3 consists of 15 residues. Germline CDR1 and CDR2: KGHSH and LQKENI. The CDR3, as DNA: TGTGCCAGCTCACCACAGGGACAGAGGAATGAAAAACTGTTTTTT. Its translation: CASSPQGQRNEKLFF.

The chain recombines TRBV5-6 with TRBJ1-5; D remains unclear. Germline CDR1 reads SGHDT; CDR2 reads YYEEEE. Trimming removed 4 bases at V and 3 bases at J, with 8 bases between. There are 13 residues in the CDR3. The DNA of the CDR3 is TGTGCCAGCAGCCGGGCGTCCAATCAGCCCCAGCATTTT. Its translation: CASSRASNQPQHF.

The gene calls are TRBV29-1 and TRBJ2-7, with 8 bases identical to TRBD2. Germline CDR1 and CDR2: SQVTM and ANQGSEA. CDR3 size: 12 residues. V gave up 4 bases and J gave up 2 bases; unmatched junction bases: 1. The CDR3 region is CSVVRGAYEQYF. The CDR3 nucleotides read TGCAGCGTTGTGCGGGGGGCCTACGAGCAGTACTTC.

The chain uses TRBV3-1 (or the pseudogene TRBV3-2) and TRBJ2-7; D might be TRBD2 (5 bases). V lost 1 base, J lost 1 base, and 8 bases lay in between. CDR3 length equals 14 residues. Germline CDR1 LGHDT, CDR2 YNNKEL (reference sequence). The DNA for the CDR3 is TGTGCCAGCAGCCAAGGGACTCCATCCTACGAGCAGTACTTC. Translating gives CASSQGTPSYEQYF.

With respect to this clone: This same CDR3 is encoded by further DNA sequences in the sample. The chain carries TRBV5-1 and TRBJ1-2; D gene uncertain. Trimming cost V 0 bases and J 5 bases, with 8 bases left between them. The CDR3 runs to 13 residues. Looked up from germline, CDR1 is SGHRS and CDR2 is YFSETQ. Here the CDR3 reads CASSLVGDYGYTF. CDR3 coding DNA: TGCGCCAGCAGCTTGGTTGGGGATTATGGCTACACCTTC.

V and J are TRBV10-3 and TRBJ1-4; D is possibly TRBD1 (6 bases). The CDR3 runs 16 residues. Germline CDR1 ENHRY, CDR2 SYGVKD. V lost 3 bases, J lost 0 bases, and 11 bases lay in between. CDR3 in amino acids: CAISENRVATNEKLFF. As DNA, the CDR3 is TGTGCCATCAGTGAAAACAGGGTTGCAACTAATGAAAAACTGTTTTTT.

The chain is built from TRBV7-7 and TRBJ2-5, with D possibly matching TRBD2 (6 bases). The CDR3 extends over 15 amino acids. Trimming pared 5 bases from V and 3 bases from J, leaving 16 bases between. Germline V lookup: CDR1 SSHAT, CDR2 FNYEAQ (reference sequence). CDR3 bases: TGTGCCAGCAGCCCCCCGCGCGGGGTCGAAGAGACCCAGTACTTC. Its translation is CASSPPRGVEETQYF.

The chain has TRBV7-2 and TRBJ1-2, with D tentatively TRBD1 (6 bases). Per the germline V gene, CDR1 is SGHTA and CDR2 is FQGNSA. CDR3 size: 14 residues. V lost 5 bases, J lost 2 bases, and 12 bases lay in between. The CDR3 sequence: CASSGGAGNYGYTF. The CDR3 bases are TGTGCCAGCAGCGGGGGGGCAGGAAACTATGGCTACACCTTC.

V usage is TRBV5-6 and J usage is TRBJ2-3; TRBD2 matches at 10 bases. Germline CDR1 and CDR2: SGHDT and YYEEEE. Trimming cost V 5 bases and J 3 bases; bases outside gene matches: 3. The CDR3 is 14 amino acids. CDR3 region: CASRNSGGTDTQYF. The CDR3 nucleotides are TGTGCCAGCAGGAATAGCGGGGGGACAGATACGCAGTATTTT. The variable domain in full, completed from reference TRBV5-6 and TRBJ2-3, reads DAGVTQSPTHLIKTRGQQVTLRCSPKSGHDTVSWYQQALGQGPQFIFQYYEEEERQRGNFPDRFSGHQFPNYSSELNVNALLLGDSALYLCASRNSGGTDTQYFGPGTRLTVL.

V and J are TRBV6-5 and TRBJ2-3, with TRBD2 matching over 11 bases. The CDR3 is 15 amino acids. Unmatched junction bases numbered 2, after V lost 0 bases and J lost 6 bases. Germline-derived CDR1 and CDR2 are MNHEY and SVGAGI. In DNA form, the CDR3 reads TGTGCCAGCAGTTACTCCGGGACTAGCGGTGATACGCAGTATTTT. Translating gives CASSYSGTSGDTQYF.

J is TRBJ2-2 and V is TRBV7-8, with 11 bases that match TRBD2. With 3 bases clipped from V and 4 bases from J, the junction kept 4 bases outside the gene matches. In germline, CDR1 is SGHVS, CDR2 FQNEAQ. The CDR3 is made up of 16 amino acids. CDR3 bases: TGTGCCAGCAGCTTTAGCGGGGGGGCCGTCACCGGGGAGCTGTTTTTT. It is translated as CASSFSGGAVTGELFF.

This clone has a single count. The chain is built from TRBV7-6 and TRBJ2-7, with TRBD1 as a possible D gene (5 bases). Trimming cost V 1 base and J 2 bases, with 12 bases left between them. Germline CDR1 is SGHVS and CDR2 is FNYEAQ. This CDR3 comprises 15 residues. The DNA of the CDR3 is TGTGCCAGCAGCTTAGGTCGAGGACAAGCCTACGAGCAGTACTTC. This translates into CASSLGRGQAYEQYF.